This record covers a single TCR beta chain. Some clones are missing from TCRdb's copy, which holds only in-frame ones; the method was immunoSEQ multiplex PCR. The top ten clones hold under 2.5% of a sample with a few hundred thousand clones, approximately 85% of them seen once. This CDR3 has 13 residues. The germline gives CDR1 SEHNR, CDR2 FQNEAQ (reference sequence). Trimming removed 5 bases from V and 5 bases from J, with 12 bases in between. This sample is part of a study of blood T cell repertoires in COVID-19. For the study at large: T cells, B-cell-depleted T cells, or PBMCs supplied cDNA or gDNA.

Which cohort a participant joined came from the clinical history participants gave. The rearrangement links TRBV7-9 to TRBJ2-5; no clear D. The specimen was PBMCs or T cells enriched from blood (not recorded which). The receptor was derived from a man aged 30-40 years who had recovered from COVID-19. Here the CDR3 DNA reads TGTGCCAGCAGCCTATTGGCGGTGGAGACCCAGTACTTC. This encodes CASSLLAVETQYF.